These T cell receptor beta chains were read from a single sample in a study of CD8+CD57+ T cells in acquired aplastic anemia. Each CDR3 protein is one row after TCRdb ran MiXCR on the reads. This sample carries roughly 190,000 distinct CDR3 sequences, roughly half of them seen once, and the ten largest clones take approximately 15%. The material sequenced was sorted CD4+, CD8+, or CD8+CD57+ T cells (not recorded which) from PBMCs. The receptors shown here come from a human donor in good health, serving as a control. Each CDR3 is given with its conserved first and last residue. The order of the fields is J gene, D gene, V gene, clone size, CDR3 DNA, CDR3 protein. A D gene is named only where the DNA matches it firmly. Clone size is shown for a subset of rows, as once, few, many or a class of expanded clone.

>TRBJ1-6|.|TRBV27|many
TGTGCCAGCAGTTTTGTGGGGGCTCAGAATTCACCCCTCCACTTT
CASSFVGAQNSPLHF
>TRBJ2-1|.|TRBV6-6|many
TGTGCCAGCAGACGGACAGTCACCAGCTCCTACAATGAGCAGTTCTTC
CASRRTVTSSYNEQFF
>TRBJ2-2|.|TRBV5-1|.
TGCGCCAGCAGCTTCGGGGGGCGTGGTACCGGGGAGCTGTTTTTT
CASSFGGRGTGELFF
>TRBJ2-3|TRBD2|TRBV20-1|.
TGCAGTGCTGATCCCGGACTAGGCACAGATACGCAGTATTTT
CSADPGLGTDTQYF
>TRBJ2-3|TRBD2|TRBV7-7|.
TGTGCTAGCAGCTTAGGCGGGGGGGAAACAGATACGCAGTATTTT
CASSLGGGETDTQYF
>TRBJ2-1|.|TRBV11-3|.
TGTGCCAGCAGCTTAGGGGGGGACAGCTCCTACAATGAGCAGTTCTTC
CASSLGGDSSYNEQFF
>TRBJ2-5|.|TRBV7-2|.
TGTGCCAGCAGCTTTACGGCCGGGGGGACCCAGTACTTC
CASSFTAGGTQYF
>TRBJ2-7|.|TRBV25-1|many
TGTGCCAGCAGTGAATTTGTGACAGACGAGCAGTACTTC
CASSEFVTDEQYF
>TRBJ1-2|TRBD1|TRBV29-1|.
TGCAGCTTGGTGGGGACAGCAATTCACTATGGCTACACCTTC
CSLVGTAIHYGYTF
>TRBJ2-6|.|TRBV19|.
TGTGCCAGTAGTATTCGGCAGGGGGCCAACGTCCTGACTTTC
CASSIRQGANVLTF
>TRBJ2-7|.|TRBV11-2|.
TGTGCCAGCAGCTATCCTCCAGGGACCTACGAGCAGTACTTC
CASSYPPGTYEQYF
>TRBJ1-1|.|TRBV20-1|.
TGCAGTGCTAGTGTTGATACCGAAGCTTTCTTT
CSASVDTEAFF
>TRBJ2-3|.|TRBV24-1|.
TGTGCCACCAGTGATTGGACAGATACGCAGTATTTT
CATSDWTDTQYF
>TRBJ1-5|.|TRBV9|once
TGTGCCAGCAGCTTAGTGGCAGGATGTGGGTATCAGCCCCAGCATTTT
CASSLVAGCGYQPQHF
>TRBJ2-7|.|TRBV19|many
TGTGCCAGTAGTATTCTGGGACAAGGGTACGAGCAGTACTTC
CASSILGQGYEQYF
>TRBJ1-5|TRBD1|TRBV4-3|.
TGCGCCAGCCGACAGGGGTGGAATAGCAATCAGCCCCAGCATTTT
CASRQGWNSNQPQHF
>TRBJ2-7|TRBD1|TRBV7-2|.
TGTGCCAGCAGCGGACGACAGGGCCCCTACGAGCAGTACTTC
CASSGRQGPYEQYF
>TRBJ1-1|.|TRBV18|.
TGTGCCAGCTCACCCCTTTCAGCGGTAGGGGGGTTTGATGAAGCTTTCTTT
CASSPLSAVGGFDEAFF
>TRBJ2-7|.|TRBV7-9|.
TGTGCCAGCAGCTTAGGGCCAGCCTCCTACGAGCAGTACTTC
CASSLGPASYEQYF
>TRBJ1-2|.|TRBV20-1|.
TGCAGTGCTAGAGAGGAGGGACACTATGGCTACACCTTC
CSAREEGHYGYTF
>TRBJ1-6|.|TRBV14|many
TGTGCCAGCAGCCCCCGAGGATGGGCAGGACGATCCGATTCACCCCTCCACTTT
CASSPRGWAGRSDSPLHF
>TRBJ2-1|TRBD2|TRBV5-1|.
TGCGCCAGCAGCTTGTTCAGCGGGGGGGCATATGAGCAGTTCTTC
CASSLFSGGAYEQFF
>TRBJ1-4|.|TRBV7-8|many
TGTGCCAGCAGCCTCGGACAGTCGCCTTCTAATGAAAAACTGTTTTTT
CASSLGQSPSNEKLFF
>TRBJ1-4|.|TRBV28|.
TGTGCCAGCAAACTCAGAAATGAAAAACTGTTTTTT
CASKLRNEKLFF
>TRBJ1-2|.|TRBV25-1|.
TGCGCCAGCAGCCAACCCGTTAGGAACTATGGCTACACCTTC
CASSQPVRNYGYTF
>TRBJ1-2|.|TRBV20-1|.
TGCAGTGCCACCGACAGGAGAGGCACGATCTATGGCTACACCTTC
CSATDRRGTIYGYTF
>TRBJ1-6|.|TRBV7-2|.
TGTGCCAGCAGTGAAGGGCAGAGCTCCTACAATTCACCCCTCCACTTT
CASSEGQSSYNSPLHF
>TRBJ2-3|TRBD2|TRBV10-3|.
TGTGCCATCAGCCCCGGGACTAGCGGGGGCACAGATACGCAGTATTTT
CAISPGTSGGTDTQYF
>TRBJ1-1|TRBD1|TRBV14|once
TGTGCCAGCAGCCCGACCGGGACAGGGGGCGAAGCTTTCTTT
CASSPTGTGGEAFF
>TRBJ2-6|TRBD1|TRBV7-3|many
TGTGCCAGCAGCTTAGGTCCGGGACAGGGGGCTTCTGGGGCCAACGTCCTGACTTTC
CASSLGPGQGASGANVLTF
>TRBJ2-3|.|TRBV14|.
TGTGCCAGCAGCCCCAGGGGTAGCACAGATACGCAGTATTTT
CASSPRGSTDTQYF
>TRBJ2-3|TRBD2|TRBV6-6|many
TGTGCCAGCAGTCGGACTAGCGGGGGGGTCCGCACAGATACGCAGTATTTT
CASSRTSGGVRTDTQYF
>TRBJ2-7|TRBD1|TRBV24-1|.
TGTGCCACCAGTGACCGGACAGGGGACTACGAGCAGTACTTC
CATSDRTGDYEQYF
>TRBJ2-3|.|TRBV11-1|.
TGTGCCAGCAGGAGCCTCGCCGGGCAAGATACGCAGTATTTT
CASRSLAGQDTQYF
>TRBJ2-5|TRBD2|TRBV10-3|.
TGTGCCATCAGCCCTAGCGGGGGACAAGAGACCCAGTACTTC
CAISPSGGQETQYF
>TRBJ2-2|.|TRBV20-1|many
TGCAGTGCTAGAGCTTCTCTAAGGGGGACGAACACCGGGGAGCTGTTTTTT
CSARASLRGTNTGELFF
>TRBJ1-6|TRBD1|TRBV15|.
TGTGCCACCAAATTCGGGACAGGGGATAATTCACCCCTCCACTTT
CATKFGTGDNSPLHF